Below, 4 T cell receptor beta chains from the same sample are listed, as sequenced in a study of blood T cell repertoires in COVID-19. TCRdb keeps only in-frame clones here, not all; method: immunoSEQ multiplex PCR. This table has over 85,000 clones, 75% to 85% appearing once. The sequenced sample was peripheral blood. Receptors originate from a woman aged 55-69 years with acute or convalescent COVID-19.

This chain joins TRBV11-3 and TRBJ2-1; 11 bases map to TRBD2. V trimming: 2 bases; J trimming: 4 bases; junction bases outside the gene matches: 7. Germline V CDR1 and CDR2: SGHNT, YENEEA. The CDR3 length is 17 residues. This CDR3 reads CASSLRLAGNFYNEQFF. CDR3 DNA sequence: TGTGCCAGCAGCTTAAGACTAGCGGGGAACTTTTACAATGAGCAGTTCTTC.

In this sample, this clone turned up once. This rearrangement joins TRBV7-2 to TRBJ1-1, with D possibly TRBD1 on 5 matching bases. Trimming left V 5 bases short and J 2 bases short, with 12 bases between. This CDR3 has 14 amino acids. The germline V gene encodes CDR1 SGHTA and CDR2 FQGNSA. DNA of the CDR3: TGTGCCAGCAGCGAATGGGGGGGTAACACTGAAGCTTTCTTT. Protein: CASSEWGGNTEAFF.

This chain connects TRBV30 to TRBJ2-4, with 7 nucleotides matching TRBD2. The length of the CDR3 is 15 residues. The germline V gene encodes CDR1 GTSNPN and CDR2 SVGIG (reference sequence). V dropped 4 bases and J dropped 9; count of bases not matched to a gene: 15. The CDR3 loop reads CAWNPVTSRFGIQYF. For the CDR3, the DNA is TGTGCCTGGAACCCTGTGACTAGCCGGTTTGGCATTCAGTACTTC.

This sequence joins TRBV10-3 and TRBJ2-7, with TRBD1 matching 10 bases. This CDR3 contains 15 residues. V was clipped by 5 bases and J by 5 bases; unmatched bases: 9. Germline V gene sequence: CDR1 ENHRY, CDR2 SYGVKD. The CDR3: CAISIGTGEYNEQYF. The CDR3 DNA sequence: TGTGCCATCAGTATCGGGACAGGGGAGTATAACGAGCAGTACTTC.